Sequencing of this T cell receptor beta chain was carried out in a study of blood T cell repertoires in COVID-19. This clone was counted a single time. TCRdb's copy holds only in-frame clones and misses some; the assay was immunoSEQ multiplex PCR. The sample shows around 190,000 clones, 70% to 90% of them seen only once. Germline assignment: CDR1 SGHNT and CDR2 YYREEE (reference sequence). The CDR3 sequence is 14 residues long. Between the trimmed V and J ends, which lost 7 bases and 7 bases, there was a span of 17 bases. This chain links TRBV5-4 with TRBJ1-4; D possibly corresponds to TRBD1 (5 bases). The sequenced sample was peripheral blood. The sequence was collected from a man in his 70s with active or convalescent COVID-19. CDR3 DNA: TGTGCCAGCGCCCCCGGGCAGGGATCTGAAAAACTGTTTTTT. This gives the protein CASAPGQGSEKLFF.